The 2 T cell receptor beta chains reported below all come from one sample, sequenced in a study of preoperative IRX-2 immunotherapy in early breast cancer. This sample's treatment: preoperative locoregional IRX-2 cytokine immunotherapy. The repertoire was sequenced with immunoSEQ multiplex PCR; TCRdb's copy has only in-frame clones and lacks some. The data show 3,000 to 4,500 clones, 55% to 70% seen once. The sequenced sample was tumor tissue, obtained after IRX-2 immunotherapy. The receptors stem from a human donor with breast cancer.

The rearrangement uses TRBV10-2 and TRBJ2-1; a weak D match, TRBD1 (6 bases). The CDR3 is 14 amino acids. Germline V gene sequence: CDR1 WSHSY, CDR2 SAAADI. V was clipped by 3 bases and J by 6 bases, with 12 bases between them. The CDR3 DNA reads TGCGCCAGCAGTGAACCAGGGGCGAGCAATGAGCAGTTCTTC. This gives the protein CASSEPGASNEQFF.

The chain joins TRBV6-8 to TRBJ1-5; tentatively, D is TRBD1 (5 bases). Germline V gives CDR1 MNHGY, CDR2 SAAAGT. The CDR3 is 15 residues long. Trimming pared 5 bases from V and 0 bases from J, leaving 11 bases between. The CDR3 region is CASSLDSGSNQPQHF. The CDR3 DNA is TGTGCCAGCAGTCTCGACAGTGGTAGCAATCAGCCCCAGCATTTT.